Below, 18 T cell receptor beta chains from the same sample are listed, as sequenced in a study of T cell responses to AZD1222 COVID-19 vaccine. The assay was immunoSEQ multiplex PCR, and TCRdb's table has in-frame clones only and misses some. In the table there are about 110,000 clones, about 85% of which are singletons. Material: peripheral blood, obtained on day 0 of AZD1222 vaccination. The receptor source for this set is an adult in good health.

This chain links TRBV11-3 with TRBJ1-3; D gene ambiguous. Germline V gene lookup returns CDR1 SGHNT and CDR2 YENEEA. The ends were cut back, 3 bases at V and 2 bases at J, with 8 bases in the middle. This CDR3 has 14 residues. CDR3 bases: TGTGCCAGCAGCTTGGGCGGGGCTGGAAACACCATATATTTT. This translates into CASSLGGAGNTIYF. The variable domain in full, with the rest retrieved from reference TRBV11-3 and TRBJ1-3, is EAGVVQSPRYKIIEKKQPVAFWCNPISGHNTLYWYLQNLGQGPELLIRYENEEAVDDSQLPKDRFSAERLKGVDSTLKIQPAELGDSAVYLCASSLGGAGNTIYFGEGSWLTVV.

This rearrangement joins TRBV4-3 to TRBJ1-5, with 8 bases that match TRBD1. V shed 0 bases, J shed 9 bases, and the junction held 4 bases outside the gene matches. Germline loops: CDR1 LGHNA, CDR2 YSLEER. CDR3 size: 14 residues. CDR3 bases: TGCGCCAGCAGCCAAGATACCAGGGGGCGGCCCCAGCATTTT. This gives the protein CASSQDTRGRPQHF.

This clone was observed a single time. This chain links TRBV27 with TRBJ2-1; the match to TRBD1 covers 9 bases. Trimming cost V 8 bases and J 7 bases; bases outside gene matches: 12. This CDR3 is built from 15 residues. Germline CDR1 MNHEY, CDR2 SMNVEV (reference sequence). The chain's CDR3 is CASGTTGTGKNEQFF. The CDR3 DNA reads as TGTGCCAGCGGTACCACCGGGACAGGGAAAAATGAGCAGTTCTTC.

The chain uses TRBV2 and TRBJ1-6; perhaps TRBD1 as D (6 bases). The CDR3 consists of 14 residues. Germline loops: CDR1 SNHLY, CDR2 FYNNEI. The germline V and J ends were trimmed by 1 base and 10 bases, with 11 bases remaining between them. CDR3 amino acids: CASSEDRAYSPLHF. CDR3 coding DNA: TGTGCCAGCAGTGAAGACAGGGCGTACTCACCCCTCCACTTT.

The rearrangement uses TRBV19 and TRBJ1-5; possible D gene TRBD1, 6 bases. Germline values: CDR1 LNHDA, CDR2 SQIVND (reference sequence). CDR3 length equals 16 residues. Trimming removed 6 bases at V and 6 bases at J, with 21 bases between. CDR3 in amino acids: CASRGARGKGGQPQHF. The CDR3 region has the DNA TGTGCCAGTAGGGGGGCCAGGGGTAAAGGTGGTCAGCCCCAGCATTTT.

The V call is TRBV4-1, the J call TRBJ1-2, with D perhaps TRBD1 (6 bases). The CDR3 sequence is 16 residues long. Germline CDR1 MGHRA, CDR2 YSYEKL. Trimming stripped 5 bases from V and 3 bases from J, with 19 bases between. The DNA for the CDR3 is TGCGCCAGCAGCTCCAGGGGCAGATCTCGATACTATGGCTACACCTTC. It is translated as CASSSRGRSRYYGYTF.

This clone was seen a few times. The chain couples TRBV7-2 to TRBJ1-3; possible D gene TRBD1, 5 bases. Germline CDR1 and CDR2: SGHTA and FQGNSA. V was pared by 6 bases and J by 4 bases, with 16 bases between. The CDR3 is made up of 15 amino acids. The CDR3 loop reads CASSPDSSSGNTIYF. DNA of the CDR3: TGTGCCAGCAGTCCTGACAGCTCATCGGGAAACACCATATATTTT. Variable domain in full (rest from reference TRBV7-2 and TRBJ1-3): GAGVSQSPSNKVTEKGKDVELRCDPISGHTALYWYRQSLGQGLEFLIYFQGNSAPDKSGLPSDRFSAERTGGSVSTLTIQRTQQEDSAVYLCASSPDSSSGNTIYFGEGSWLTVV.

The chain joins TRBV5-1 to TRBJ2-5; TRBD1 or TRBD2 may be the D gene (5 bases each). The CDR3 covers 13 residues. The germline V gene encodes CDR1 SGHRS and CDR2 YFSETQ. Trimming cost V 3 bases and J 2 bases, with 8 bases left between them. Here the CDR3 reads CASSSGPQETQYF. For the CDR3, the DNA is TGCGCCAGCAGCTCGGGACCACAAGAGACCCAGTACTTC.

V gene TRBV7-8 combines with J gene TRBJ2-3; D may be TRBD1 or TRBD2 (5 bases each). Trimming removed 2 bases from V and 4 bases from J, with 13 bases in between. The CDR3 contains 15 residues. The germline CDR1 and CDR2 sequences are SGHVS and FQNEAQ. The CDR3 sequence is CASSLQGEQADTQYF. Here the CDR3 DNA reads TGTGCCAGCAGCTTACAAGGGGAGCAAGCAGATACGCAGTATTTT.

This chain links TRBV7-6 with TRBJ2-5; no reliable D call. CDR1 is SGHVS and CDR2 is FNYEAQ in the germline V gene. This CDR3 region has 11 residues. Trimming removed 3 bases from V and 5 bases from J, with 4 bases in between. The CDR3 sequence is CASSFKETQYF. CDR3 coding DNA: TGTGCCAGCAGCTTCAAGGAGACCCAGTACTTC. Looking up the rest from reference TRBV7-6 and TRBJ2-5 gives the full variable domain: GAGVSQSPRYKVTKRGQDVALRCDPISGHVSLYWYRQALGQGPEFLTYFNYEAQQDKSGLPNDRFSAERPEGSISTLTIQRTEQRDSAMYRCASSFKETQYFGPGTRLLVL.

This rearrangement joins TRBV7-2 to TRBJ2-6, with D hard to call. V was cut by 4 bases and J by 0 bases, with 7 bases left in between. This CDR3 is 15 amino acids long. Germline V gene lookup returns CDR1 SGHTA and CDR2 FQGNSA. The CDR3 DNA sequence: TGTGCCAGCAGCTCCCAAAGCTCTGGGGCCAACGTCCTGACTTTC. It encodes CASSSQSSGANVLTF.

There are a few counts of this clone. The gene calls are TRBV24-1 and TRBJ2-1; 8 nucleotides match TRBD1. The CDR3 consists of 15 residues. Germline V lookup: CDR1 KGHDR, CDR2 SFDVKD. V gave up 0 bases and J gave up 5 bases; unmatched junction bases: 2. In DNA, the CDR3 is TGTGCCACCAGTGATTTGTACAGGGGGGACAATGAGCAGTTCTTC. As protein: CATSDLYRGDNEQFF.

This clone occurred once. The V gene is TRBV29-1, the J gene TRBJ2-7, with a possible D match to TRBD1 (5 bases). Germline CDR1 is SQVTM and CDR2 is ANQGSEA. The CDR3 totals 13 residues. V lost 5 bases, J lost 3 bases, and 14 bases lay in between. CDR3: CSVRLDSDYEQYF. DNA of the CDR3: TGCAGCGTTCGTTTAGACAGCGACTACGAGCAGTACTTC.

V usage is TRBV3-1 (or the pseudogene TRBV3-2) and J usage is TRBJ1-2; D remains ambiguous. V was cut by 2 bases and J by 8 bases, with 15 bases left in between. This CDR3 is built from 14 residues. Germline CDR1 reads LGHDT; CDR2 reads YNNKEL (reference sequence). In DNA form, the CDR3 reads TGTGCCAGCAGCCAACCTGCATCAACCTACGGCTACACCTTC. Encoded protein: CASSQPASTYGYTF.

The chain joins TRBV7-6 to TRBJ1-4; D perhaps matches TRBD1 (5 bases). CDR3 length equals 16 residues. From germline, CDR1 is SGHVS and CDR2 FNYEAQ. Trimming removed 5 bases from V and 7 bases from J, with 20 bases in between. The CDR3 spells CASSPMVRGSSEKLFF. CDR3 nucleotide sequence: TGTGCCAGCAGCCCGATGGTTAGGGGTTCTTCTGAAAAACTGTTTTTT. Together with reference TRBV7-6 and TRBJ1-4, the CDR3 gives the full variable domain: GAGVSQSPRYKVTKRGQDVALRCDPISGHVSLYWYRQALGQGPEFLTYFNYEAQQDKSGLPNDRFSAERPEGSISTLTIQRTEQRDSAMYRCASSPMVRGSSEKLFFGSGTQLSVL.

The J gene is TRBJ2-1, the V gene TRBV27, with D possibly called TRBD1 or TRBD2 (5 bases each). This CDR3 spans 16 amino acids. The V and J ends lost 5 bases and 7 bases respectively, with 21 bases between them. Germline-derived CDR1 and CDR2 are MNHEY and SMNVEV (reference sequence). The CDR3 DNA reads as TGTGCCAGCAGTAATGAGGACCCCGGGGCTGGTAATGAGCAGTTCTTC. Translation gives CASSNEDPGAGNEQFF.

V usage is TRBV6-2 or TRBV6-3 and J usage is TRBJ2-3; D ambiguous. The germline V gene has CDR1 MNHEY and CDR2 SVGEGT. The CDR3 covers 16 residues. Trimming cost V 6 bases and J 2 bases, with 18 bases left between them. CDR3 region: CASSPLGTNPTDTQYF. In DNA form, the CDR3 reads TGTGCCAGCAGCCCTCTCGGCACCAATCCCACAGATACGCAGTATTTT.

The V and J genes are TRBV5-4 and TRBJ1-4; 12 bases are a match to TRBD1. Germline V gene sequence: CDR1 SGHNT, CDR2 YYREEE (reference sequence). The V segment lost 3 bases and the J segment 4 bases; nucleotides outside the gene matches: 10. This CDR3 spans 18 amino acids. The CDR3 region is CASSSSGTGGAGNEKLFF. Here the CDR3 DNA reads TGTGCCAGCAGCTCCTCCGGGACAGGGGGCGCCGGTAATGAAAAACTGTTTTTT.